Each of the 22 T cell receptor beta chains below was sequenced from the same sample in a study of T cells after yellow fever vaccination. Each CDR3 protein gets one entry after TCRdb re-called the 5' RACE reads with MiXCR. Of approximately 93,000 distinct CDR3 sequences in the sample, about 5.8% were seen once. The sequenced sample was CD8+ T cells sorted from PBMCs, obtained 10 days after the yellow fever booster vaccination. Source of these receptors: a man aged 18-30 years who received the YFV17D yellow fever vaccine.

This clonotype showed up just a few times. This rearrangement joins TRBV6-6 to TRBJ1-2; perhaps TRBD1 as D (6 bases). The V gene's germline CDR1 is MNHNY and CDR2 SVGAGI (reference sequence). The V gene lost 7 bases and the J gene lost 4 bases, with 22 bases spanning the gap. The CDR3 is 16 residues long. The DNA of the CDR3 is TGTGCCAGCACTCCCAGGGCCGAGGGGGGCCGCTATGGCTACACCTTC. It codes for CASTPRAEGGRYGYTF.

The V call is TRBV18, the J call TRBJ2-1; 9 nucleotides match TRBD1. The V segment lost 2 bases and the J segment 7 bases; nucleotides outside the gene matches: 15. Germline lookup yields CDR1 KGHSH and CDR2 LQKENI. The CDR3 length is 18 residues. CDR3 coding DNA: TGTGCCAGCTCACCAAGACGCGGAAGACAGGGGGTCTATAATGAGCAGTTCTTC. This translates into CASSPRRGRQGVYNEQFF.

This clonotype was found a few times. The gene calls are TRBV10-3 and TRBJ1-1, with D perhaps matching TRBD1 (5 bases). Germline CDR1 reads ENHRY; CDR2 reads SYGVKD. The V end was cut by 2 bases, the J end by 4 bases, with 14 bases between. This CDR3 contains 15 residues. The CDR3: CAISEPGGDPTEAFF. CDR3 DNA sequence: TGTGCCATCAGTGAGCCGGGGGGGGATCCCACTGAAGCTTTCTTT.

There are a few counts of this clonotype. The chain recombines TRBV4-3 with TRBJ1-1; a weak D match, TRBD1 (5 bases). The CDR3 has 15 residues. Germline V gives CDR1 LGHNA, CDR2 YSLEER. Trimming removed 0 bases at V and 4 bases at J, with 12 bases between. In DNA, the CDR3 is TGCGCCAGCAGCCAAGAAAGGGGCGGATTCACTGAAGCTTTCTTT. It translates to CASSQERGGFTEAFF.

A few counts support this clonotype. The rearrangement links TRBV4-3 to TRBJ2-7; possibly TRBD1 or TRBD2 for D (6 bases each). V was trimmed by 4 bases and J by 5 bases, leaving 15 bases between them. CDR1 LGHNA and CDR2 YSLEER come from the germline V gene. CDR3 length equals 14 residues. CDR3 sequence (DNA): TGCGCCAGCAGCCCATTCGCCGGGGGCCACGAGCAGTACGTC. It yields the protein CASSPFAGGHEQYV.

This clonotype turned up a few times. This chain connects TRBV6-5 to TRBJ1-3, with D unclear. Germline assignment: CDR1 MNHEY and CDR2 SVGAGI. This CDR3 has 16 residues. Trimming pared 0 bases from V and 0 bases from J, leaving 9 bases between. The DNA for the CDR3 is TGTGCCAGCAGTTACTCGCGGCCAGGCTCTGGAAACACCATATATTTT. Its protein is CASSYSRPGSGNTIYF.

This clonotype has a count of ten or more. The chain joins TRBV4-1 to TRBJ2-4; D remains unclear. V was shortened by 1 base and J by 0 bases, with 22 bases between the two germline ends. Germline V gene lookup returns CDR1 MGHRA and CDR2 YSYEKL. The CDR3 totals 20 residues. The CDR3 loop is CASSQVMSIGFTSAKNIQYF. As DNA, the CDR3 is TGCGCCAGCAGCCAAGTTATGTCTATTGGTTTTACCTCAGCCAAAAACATTCAGTACTTC.

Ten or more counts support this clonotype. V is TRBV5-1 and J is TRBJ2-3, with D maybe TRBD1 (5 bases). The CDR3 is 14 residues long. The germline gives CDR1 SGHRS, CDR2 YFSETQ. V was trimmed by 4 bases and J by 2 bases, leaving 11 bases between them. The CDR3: CASSLGVHTDTQYF. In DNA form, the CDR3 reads TGCGCCAGCAGCCTAGGGGTACACACAGATACGCAGTATTTT.

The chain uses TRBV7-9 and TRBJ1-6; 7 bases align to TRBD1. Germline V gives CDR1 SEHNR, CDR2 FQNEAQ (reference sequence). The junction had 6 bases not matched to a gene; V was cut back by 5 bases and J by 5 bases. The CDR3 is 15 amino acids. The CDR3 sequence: CASSPSTGNNSPLHF. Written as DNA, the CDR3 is TGTGCCAGCAGCCCCTCGACAGGGAATAATTCACCCCTCCACTTT.

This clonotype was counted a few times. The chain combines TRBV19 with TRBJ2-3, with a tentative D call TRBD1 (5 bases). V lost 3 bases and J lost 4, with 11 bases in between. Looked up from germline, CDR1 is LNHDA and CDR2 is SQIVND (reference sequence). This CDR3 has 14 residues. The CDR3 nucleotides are TGTGCCAGTAGTATGAAGGGGTTCCCAGATACGCAGTATTTT. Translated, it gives CASSMKGFPDTQYF.

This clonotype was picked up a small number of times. The CDR3 loop is CASSPRLTTPCGNEQFF. The CDR3 region has the DNA TGTGCCAGCAGCCCGAGGTTGACCACTCCATGCGGCAATGAGCAGTTCTTC. The V gene is TRBV7-3, the J gene TRBJ2-1; D remains unclear. The CDR3 covers 17 residues. The germline V and J ends were trimmed by 5 bases and 6 bases, with 23 bases remaining between them. Per the germline V gene, CDR1 is SGHTA and CDR2 is FQGTGA.

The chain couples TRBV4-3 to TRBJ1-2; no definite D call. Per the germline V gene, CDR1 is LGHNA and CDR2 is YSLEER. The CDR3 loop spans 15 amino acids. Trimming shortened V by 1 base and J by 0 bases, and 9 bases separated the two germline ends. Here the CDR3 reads CASSQAHTANYGYTF. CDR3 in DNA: TGCGCCAGCAGCCAAGCACACACCGCTAACTATGGCTACACCTTC.

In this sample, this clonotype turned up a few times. The CDR3 DNA sequence: TGTGCCAGCAGCTTATCGGGAGTGAACACTGAAGCTTTCTTT. Protein sequence: CASSLSGVNTEAFF. J is TRBJ1-1 and V is TRBV7-2; D gene unclear. This CDR3 is 14 amino acids long. Germline V CDR1 and CDR2: SGHTA, FQGNSA. Trimming cost V 2 bases and J 0 bases, with 7 bases left between them.

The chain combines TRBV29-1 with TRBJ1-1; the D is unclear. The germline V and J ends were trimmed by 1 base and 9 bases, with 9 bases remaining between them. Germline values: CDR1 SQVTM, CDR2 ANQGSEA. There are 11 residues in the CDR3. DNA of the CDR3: TGCAGCGTTGAAGGGGAAAAAAAAGCTTTCTTT. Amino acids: CSVEGEKKAFF.

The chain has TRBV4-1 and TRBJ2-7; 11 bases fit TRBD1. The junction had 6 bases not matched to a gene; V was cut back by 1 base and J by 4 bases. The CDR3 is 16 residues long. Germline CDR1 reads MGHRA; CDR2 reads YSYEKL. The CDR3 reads CASSQVKGDRGYEQYF. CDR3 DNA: TGCGCCAGCAGCCAAGTAAAGGGGGACAGGGGGTACGAGCAGTACTTC.

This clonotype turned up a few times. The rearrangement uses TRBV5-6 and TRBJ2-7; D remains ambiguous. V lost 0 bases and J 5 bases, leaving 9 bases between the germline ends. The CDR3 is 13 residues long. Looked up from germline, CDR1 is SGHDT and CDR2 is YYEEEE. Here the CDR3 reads CASSLGEVHEQYV. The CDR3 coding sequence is TGTGCCAGCAGCTTGGGGGAAGTCCACGAGCAGTACGTC.

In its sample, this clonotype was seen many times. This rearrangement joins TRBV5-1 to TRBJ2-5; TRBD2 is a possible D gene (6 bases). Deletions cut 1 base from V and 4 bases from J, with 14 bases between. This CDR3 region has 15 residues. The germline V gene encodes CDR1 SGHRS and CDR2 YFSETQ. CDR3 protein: CASSLTTRGGETQYF. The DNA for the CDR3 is TGCGCCAGCAGCTTGACGACTAGGGGTGGAGAGACCCAGTACTTC. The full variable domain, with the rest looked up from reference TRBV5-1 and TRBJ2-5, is KAGVTQTPRYLIKTRGQQVTLSCSPISGHRSVSWYQQTPGQGLQFLFEYFSETQRNKGNFPGRFSGRQFSNSRSEMNVSTLELGDSALYLCASSLTTRGGETQYFGPGTRLLVL.

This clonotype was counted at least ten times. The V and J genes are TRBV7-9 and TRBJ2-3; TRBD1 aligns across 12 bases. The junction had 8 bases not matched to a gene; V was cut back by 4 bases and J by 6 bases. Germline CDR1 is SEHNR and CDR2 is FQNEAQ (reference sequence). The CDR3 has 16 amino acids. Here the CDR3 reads CASSSTGTGGLDTQYF. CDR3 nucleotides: TGTGCCAGCAGCTCGACCGGGACAGGGGGCCTCGATACGCAGTATTTT.

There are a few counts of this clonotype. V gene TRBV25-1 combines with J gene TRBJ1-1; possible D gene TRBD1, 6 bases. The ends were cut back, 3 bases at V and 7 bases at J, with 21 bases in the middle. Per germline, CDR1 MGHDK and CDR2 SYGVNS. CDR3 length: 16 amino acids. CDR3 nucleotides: TGTGCCAGCAGTGAGAACAGGGTCCGGTCTTGGAATGAAGCTTTCTTT. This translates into CASSENRVRSWNEAFF.

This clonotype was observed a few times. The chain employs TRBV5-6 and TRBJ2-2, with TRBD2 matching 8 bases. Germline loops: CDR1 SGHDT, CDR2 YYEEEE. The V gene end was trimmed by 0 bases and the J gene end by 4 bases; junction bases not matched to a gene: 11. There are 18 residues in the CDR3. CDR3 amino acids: CASSLGFDARGATGELFF. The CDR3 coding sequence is TGTGCCAGCAGCTTGGGGTTCGACGCGCGGGGGGCCACCGGGGAGCTGTTTTTT. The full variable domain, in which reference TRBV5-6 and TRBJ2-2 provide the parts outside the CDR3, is DAGVTQSPTHLIKTRGQQVTLRCSPKSGHDTVSWYQQALGQGPQFIFQYYEEEERQRGNFPDRFSGHQFPNYSSELNVNALLLGDSALYLCASSLGFDARGATGELFFGEGSRLTVL.

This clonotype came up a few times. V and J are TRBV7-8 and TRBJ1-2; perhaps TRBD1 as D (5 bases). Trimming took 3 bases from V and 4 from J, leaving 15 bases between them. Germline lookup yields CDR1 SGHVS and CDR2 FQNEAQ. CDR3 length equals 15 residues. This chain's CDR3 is CASSFRPYGAYGYTF. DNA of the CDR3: TGTGCCAGCAGCTTCCGACCGTATGGGGCCTATGGCTACACCTTC.

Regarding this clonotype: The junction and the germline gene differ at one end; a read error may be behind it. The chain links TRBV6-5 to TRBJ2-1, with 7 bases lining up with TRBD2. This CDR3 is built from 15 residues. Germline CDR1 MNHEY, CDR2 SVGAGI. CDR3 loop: CASSNSQREGYEQFF. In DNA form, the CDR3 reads TGTGCCAGCAGTAACTCACAGAGGGAGGGCTATGAGCAGTTCTTC.